A selection of T cell receptor beta chains follows, all from one sample in a study of T-cell reconstitution after alpha-beta-depleted transplantation in children. One entry per CDR3 protein, called by TCRdb with MiXCR from the PCR reads. The profile shows about a million distinct CDR3 sequences, about 29% of them singletons. The sample here was PBMCs, mostly from graft donor cells, taken 360 days after TCRalphabeta/CD19-depleted stem cell transplant. Receptors were obtained from a boy less than two years old who had a stem cell transplant for SCID, so the T cells may come from the graft donor. Each CDR3 is given with its conserved first and last residue. A D gene is named only where the DNA matches it firmly. Expanded clones are given a class, and other clones once, few, many or no size at all.

D gene	V gene	clone size	J gene	CDR3 protein	CDR3 DNA
.	TRBV4-3	.	TRBJ2-4	CASSQEVLDRRNIQYF	TGCGCCAGCAGCCAAGAAGTATTGGACAGAAGGAACATTCAGTACTTC
.	TRBV5-1	.	TRBJ2-3	CASSLGGTAATDTQYF	TGCGCCAGCAGCTTGGGGGGCACTGCTGCTACAGATACGCAGTATTTT
TRBD1	TRBV7-6	.	TRBJ2-7	CASSSSPAGTGGYEQYF	TGTGCCAGCAGCTCCTCCCCCGCCGGGACAGGGGGCTACGAGCAGTACTTC
.	TRBV20-1	.	TRBJ2-4	CSAREIGKNIQYF	TGCAGTGCTAGGGAAATCGGGAAAAACATTCAGTACTTC
.	TRBV21-1	.	TRBJ2-3	CASSKATRARVLTDTQYF	TGTGCCAGCAGCAAAGCGACCAGGGCCAGAGTCCTCACAGATACGCAGTATTTT
.	TRBV20-1	few	TRBJ2-1	CSQTRVNEQFF	TGCAGTCAGACGAGGGTGAATGAGCAGTTCTTC
.	TRBV2	few	TRBJ1-5	CASSPDGYSNQPQHF	TGTGCCAGCAGCCCCGACGGATATAGCAATCAGCCCCAGCATTTT
.	TRBV20-1	.	TRBJ1-2	CSARDGWYGYTF	TGCAGTGCTAGGGACGGATGGTATGGCTACACCTTC
.	TRBV11-2	.	TRBJ2-3	CASSLTGLVWTDTQYF	TGTGCCAGCAGCCTTACAGGGTTGGTATGGACAGATACGCAGTATTTT
.	TRBV11-2	.	TRBJ1-4	CASSPAGARGEKLFF	TGTGCCAGCAGCCCCGCGGGGGCCCGGGGAGAAAAACTGTTTTTT
.	TRBV9	few	TRBJ2-7	CASSVGFSYEQYF	TGTGCCAGCAGCGTAGGATTCTCCTACGAGCAGTACTTC
TRBD1	TRBV5-1	.	TRBJ2-3	CASSLLAGQGFDTQYF	TGCGCCAGCAGCTTGTTGGCTGGACAGGGGTTTGATACGCAGTATTTT
.	TRBV3-1	many	TRBJ1-1	CASSQGGGNTEAFF	TGTGCCAGCAGCCAGGGCGGCGGGAACACTGAAGCTTTCTTT
.	TRBV2	.	TRBJ2-1	CASTSTPSSGQFF	TGTGCCAGCACCTCGACCCCGAGTAGCGGGCAGTTCTTC
TRBD2	TRBV29-1	few	TRBJ2-1	CSGRLSSGATYNEQFF	TGCAGCGGCCGACTTTCGAGCGGGGCCACCTACAATGAGCAGTTCTTC
.	TRBV20-1	.	TRBJ1-2	CSARDLRSNYGYTF	TGCAGTGCTAGAGATCTGCGATCTAACTATGGCTACACCTTC